What follows is one T cell receptor (beta chain) and its context. Its antigen remains unidentified. Looked up from germline, CDR1 is MNHEY and CDR2 is SVGAGI. The CDR3 runs to 13 residues. The V and J ends lost 6 bases and 0 bases respectively, with 5 bases between them. The data were taken from a study of OX40 agonist ivuxolimab in advanced cancers. Study-wide context: Partial responses were achieved by three patients: one hepatocellular carcinoma, two cutaneous melanoma.

The repertoire was sequenced with immunoSEQ multiplex PCR; TCRdb's copy has only in-frame clones and lacks some. The sample yields fewer than 100,000 clones, around 85% seen once. Systemic immunosuppression or autoimmune disease history was grounds to exclude patients. Study results and caveats: Clonal expansion from baseline to week 6 occurred in both CD4+ and CD8+ T cells.

The chain combines TRBV6-5 with TRBJ1-4, with unresolved D. The origin of this receptor is an adult with an advanced solid tumor such as melanoma, head and neck, liver or kidney cancer. Specimen: CD4+ or CD8+ T cells sorted from blood, collected in a trial of the OX40 agonist ivuxolimab. The CDR3 region is CASRYATNEKLFF. The CDR3 DNA sequence: TGTGCCAGCAGATATGCAACTAATGAAAAACTGTTTTTT.